This TCR beta chain was captured in a study of blood T cell repertoires in COVID-19. The overall study: Whether acute or convalescent, the COVID-19 samples came from the United States, Italy and Spain. From T cells, B-cell-depleted T cells, or PBMCs came the material, which was cDNA or gDNA.

Clones were read by immunoSEQ multiplex PCR, and TCRdb kept only the in-frame ones, dropping some. The table records about 130,000 clones, more than 70% of them present only once. Germline CDR1 is GTSNPN and CDR2 is SVGIG (reference sequence). Trimming pared 2 bases from V and 3 bases from J, leaving 18 bases between. The CDR3 sequence is 16 residues long. The chain combines TRBV30 with TRBJ2-3; no clear D gene. The sample comprised peripheral blood. This sequence originates from a woman aged 60 to 75 with acute or convalescent COVID-19. The CDR3 spells CAWSPKRSLGTDTQYF. CDR3 sequence (DNA): TGTGCCTGGAGTCCTAAGCGTTCCCTCGGGACAGATACGCAGTATTTT.